What follows is one T cell receptor beta chain and its context. The antigen is unknown. This record belongs to a study of T-cell reconstitution after alpha-beta-depleted transplantation in children. The study's findings and limits: Reportedly, alpha-beta T cells present about two months post-transplant originated from several hundred expanded clones of graft origin. Most T-cell counts and diversity one year after the transplant came from T cells that were newly produced. From surviving recipient T cells and thymic progenitors came the high day-60 TCRbeta diversity observed in some patients.

CDR3 length: 13 residues. CDR1 SGHNT and CDR2 YENEEA come from the germline V gene. V was trimmed by 2 bases and J by 9 bases, leaving 11 bases between them. Preparation of the TCRbeta library was carried out with unique molecular identifiers. TCRdb used MiXCR to reprocess the PCR reads, holding one entry per CDR3 protein. This sample has 330,000 or so distinct CDR3 sequences, with 6% to 10% found just once. The V call is TRBV11-3, the J call TRBJ1-5; D gene ambiguous. The receptor was derived from a female patient younger than 10 who had a stem cell transplant for Fanconi anemia, so the T cells may come from the graft donor. The specimen was peripheral blood, collected 360 days after TCRalphabeta/CD19-depleted stem cell transplant. CDR3 amino acids: CASSLPVSGPQHF. In DNA form, the CDR3 reads TGTGCCAGCAGCTTACCGGTGTCCGGGCCCCAGCATTTT.